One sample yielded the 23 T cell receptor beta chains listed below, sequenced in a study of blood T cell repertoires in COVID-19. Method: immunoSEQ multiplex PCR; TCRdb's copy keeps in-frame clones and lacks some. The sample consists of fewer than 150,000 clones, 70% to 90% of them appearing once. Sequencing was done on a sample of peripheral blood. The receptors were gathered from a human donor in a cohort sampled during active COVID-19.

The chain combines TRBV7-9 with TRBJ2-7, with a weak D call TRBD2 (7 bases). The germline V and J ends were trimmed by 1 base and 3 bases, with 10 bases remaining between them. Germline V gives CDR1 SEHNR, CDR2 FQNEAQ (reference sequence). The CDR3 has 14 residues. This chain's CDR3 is CASSLGGGVYEQYF. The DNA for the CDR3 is TGTGCCAGCAGCTTAGGCGGGGGCGTCTACGAGCAGTACTTC. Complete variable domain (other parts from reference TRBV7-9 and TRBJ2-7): DTGVSQNPRHKITKRGQNVTFRCDPISEHNRLYWYRQTLGQGPEFLTYFQNEAQLEKSRLLSDRFSAERPKGSFSTLEIQRTEQGDSAMYLCASSLGGGVYEQYFGPGTRLTVT.

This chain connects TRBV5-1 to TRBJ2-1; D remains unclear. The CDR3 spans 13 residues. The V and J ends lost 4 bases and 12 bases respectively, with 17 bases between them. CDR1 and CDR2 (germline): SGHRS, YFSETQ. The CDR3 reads CASSASGLPAQFF. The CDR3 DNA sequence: TGCGCCAGCAGCGCCTCGGGTCTCCCTGCGCAGTTCTTC.

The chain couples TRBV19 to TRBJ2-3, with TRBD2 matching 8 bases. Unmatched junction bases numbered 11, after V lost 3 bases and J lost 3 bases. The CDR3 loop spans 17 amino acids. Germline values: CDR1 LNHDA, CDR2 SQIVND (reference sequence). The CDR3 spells CASSIRRGGRSTDTQYF. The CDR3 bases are TGTGCCAGTAGTATTCGACGGGGGGGCCGGTCGACAGATACGCAGTATTTT. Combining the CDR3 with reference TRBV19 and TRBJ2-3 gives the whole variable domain DGGITQSPKYLFRKEGQNVTLSCEQNLNHDAMYWYRQDPGQGLRLIYYSQIVNDFQKGDIAEGYSVSREKKESFPLTVTSAQKNPTAFYLCASSIRRGGRSTDTQYFGPGTRLTVL.

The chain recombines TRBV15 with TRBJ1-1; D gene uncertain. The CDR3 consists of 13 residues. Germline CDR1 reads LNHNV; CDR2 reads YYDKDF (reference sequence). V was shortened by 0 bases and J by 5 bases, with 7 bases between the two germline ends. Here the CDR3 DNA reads TGTGCCACCAGCAGAGATAGTTGGACTGAAGCTTTCTTT. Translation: CATSRDSWTEAFF.

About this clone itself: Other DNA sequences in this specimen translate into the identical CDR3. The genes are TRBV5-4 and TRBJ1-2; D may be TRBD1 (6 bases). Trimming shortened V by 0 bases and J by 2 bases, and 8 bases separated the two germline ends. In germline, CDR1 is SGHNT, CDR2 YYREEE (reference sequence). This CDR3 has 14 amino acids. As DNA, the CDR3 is TGTGCCAGCAGCTTGGTCGGACAGAACTATGGCTACACCTTC. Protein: CASSLVGQNYGYTF.

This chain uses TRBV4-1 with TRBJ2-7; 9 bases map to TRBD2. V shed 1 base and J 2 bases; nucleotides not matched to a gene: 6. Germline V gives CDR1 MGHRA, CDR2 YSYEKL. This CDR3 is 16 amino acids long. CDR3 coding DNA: TGCGCCAGCAGCCAAGCGGGGCTAGCGGGGACCTACGAGCAGTACTTC. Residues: CASSQAGLAGTYEQYF.

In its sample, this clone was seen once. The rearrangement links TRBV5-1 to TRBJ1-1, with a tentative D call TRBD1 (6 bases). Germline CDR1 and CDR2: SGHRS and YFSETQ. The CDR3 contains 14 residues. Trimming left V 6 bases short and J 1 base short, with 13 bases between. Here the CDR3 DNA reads TGCGCCAGCAACCTAGGACAGCCGAACACTGAAGCTTTCTTT. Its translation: CASNLGQPNTEAFF.

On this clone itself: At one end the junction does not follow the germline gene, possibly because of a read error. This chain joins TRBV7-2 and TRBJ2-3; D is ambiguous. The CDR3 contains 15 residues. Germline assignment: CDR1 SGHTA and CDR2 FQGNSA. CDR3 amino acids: CASSLAAGGTDTQYF. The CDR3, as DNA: TGTGCCAGCAGTTTAGCCGCAGGCGGCACAGATACGCAGTATTTT.

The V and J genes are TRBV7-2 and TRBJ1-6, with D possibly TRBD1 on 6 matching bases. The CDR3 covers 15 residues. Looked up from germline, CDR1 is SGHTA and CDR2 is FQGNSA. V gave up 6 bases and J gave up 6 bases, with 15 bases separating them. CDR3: CASSLPGGLNSPLHF. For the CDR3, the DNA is TGTGCCAGCAGTTTGCCCGGGGGGCTTAATTCACCCCTCCACTTT.

CDR3 sequence (DNA): TGTGCCATCCTCCGGGACAGGGGAAACACCATATATTTT. This gives the protein CAILRDRGNTIYF. The rearrangement joins TRBV6-5 to TRBJ1-3, with 8 bases matching TRBD1. The J segment lost 4 bases and the V segment lost 10 bases, leaving 6 bases of the junction unmatched. Germline V gene data show CDR1 as MNHEY and CDR2 as SVGAGI. CDR3 size: 13 residues.

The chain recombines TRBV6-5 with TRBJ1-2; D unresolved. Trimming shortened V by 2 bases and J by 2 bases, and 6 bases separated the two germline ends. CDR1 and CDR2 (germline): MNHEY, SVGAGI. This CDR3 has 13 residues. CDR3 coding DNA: TGTGCCAGCAGTTACACCGGGAACTATGGCTACACCTTC. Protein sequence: CASSYTGNYGYTF.

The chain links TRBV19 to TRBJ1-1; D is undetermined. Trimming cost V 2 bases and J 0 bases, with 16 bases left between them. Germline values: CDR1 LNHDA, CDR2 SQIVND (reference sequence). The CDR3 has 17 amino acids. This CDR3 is CASSITREPSMNTEAFF. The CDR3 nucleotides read TGTGCCAGTAGTATAACAAGGGAGCCGAGCATGAACACTGAAGCTTTCTTT.

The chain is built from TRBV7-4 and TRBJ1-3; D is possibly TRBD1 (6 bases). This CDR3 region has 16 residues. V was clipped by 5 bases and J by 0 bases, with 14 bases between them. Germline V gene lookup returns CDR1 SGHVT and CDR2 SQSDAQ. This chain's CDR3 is CASSPDSRHSGNTIYF. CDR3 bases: TGTGCCAGCAGCCCGGACAGCAGACACTCTGGAAACACCATATATTTT.

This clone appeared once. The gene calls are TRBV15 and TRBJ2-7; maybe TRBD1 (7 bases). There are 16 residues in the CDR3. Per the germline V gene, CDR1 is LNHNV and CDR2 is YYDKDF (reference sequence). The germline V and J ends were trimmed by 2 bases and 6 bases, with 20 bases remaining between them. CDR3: CATSRNEGAGGGEQYF. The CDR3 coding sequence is TGTGCCACCAGCAGAAACGAGGGGGCTGGAGGGGGCGAGCAGTACTTC.

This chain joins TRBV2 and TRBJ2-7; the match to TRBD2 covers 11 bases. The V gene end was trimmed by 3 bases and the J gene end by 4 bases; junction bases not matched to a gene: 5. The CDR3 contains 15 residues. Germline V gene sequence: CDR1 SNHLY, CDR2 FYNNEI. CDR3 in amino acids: CASSDLAGGVYEQYF. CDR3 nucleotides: TGTGCCAGCAGTGATTTAGCGGGGGGGGTGTACGAGCAGTACTTC. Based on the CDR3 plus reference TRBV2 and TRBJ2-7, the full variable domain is EPEVTQTPSHQVTQMGQEVILRCVPISNHLYFYWYRQILGQKVEFLVSFYNNEISEKSEIFDDQFSVERPDGSNFTLKIRSTKLEDSAMYFCASSDLAGGVYEQYFGPGTRLTVT.

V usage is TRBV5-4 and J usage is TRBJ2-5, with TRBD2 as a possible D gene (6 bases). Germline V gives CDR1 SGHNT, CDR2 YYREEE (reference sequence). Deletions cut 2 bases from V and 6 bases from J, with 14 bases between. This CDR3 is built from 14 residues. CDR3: CASSLMGGLQTQYF. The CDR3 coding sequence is TGTGCCAGCAGCTTAATGGGGGGTTTGCAGACCCAGTACTTC. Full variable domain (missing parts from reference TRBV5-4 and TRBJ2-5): ETGVTQSPTHLIKTRGQQVTLRCSSQSGHNTVSWYQQALGQGPQFIFQYYREEENGRGNFPPRFSGLQFPNYSSELNVNALELDDSALYLCASSLMGGLQTQYFGPGTRLLVL.

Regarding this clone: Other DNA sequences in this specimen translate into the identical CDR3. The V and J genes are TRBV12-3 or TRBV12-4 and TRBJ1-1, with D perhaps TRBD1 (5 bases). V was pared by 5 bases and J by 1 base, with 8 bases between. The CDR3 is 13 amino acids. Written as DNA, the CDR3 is TGTGCCAGCAGTAATACAGGGAACACTGAAGCTTTCTTT. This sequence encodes CASSNTGNTEAFF.

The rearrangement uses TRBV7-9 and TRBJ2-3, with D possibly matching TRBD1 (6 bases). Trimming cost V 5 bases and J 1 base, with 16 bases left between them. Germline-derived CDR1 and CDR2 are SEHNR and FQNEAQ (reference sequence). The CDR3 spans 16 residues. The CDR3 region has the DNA TGTGCCAGCAGCCCGTTGGCCGCAGGGGGCACAGATACGCAGTATTTT. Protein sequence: CASSPLAAGGTDTQYF.

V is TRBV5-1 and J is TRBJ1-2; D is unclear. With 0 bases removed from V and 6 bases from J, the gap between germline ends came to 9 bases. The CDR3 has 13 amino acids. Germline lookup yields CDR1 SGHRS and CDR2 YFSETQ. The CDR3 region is CASSLAAGHGYTF. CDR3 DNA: TGCGCCAGCAGCTTGGCAGCGGGCCATGGCTACACCTTC.

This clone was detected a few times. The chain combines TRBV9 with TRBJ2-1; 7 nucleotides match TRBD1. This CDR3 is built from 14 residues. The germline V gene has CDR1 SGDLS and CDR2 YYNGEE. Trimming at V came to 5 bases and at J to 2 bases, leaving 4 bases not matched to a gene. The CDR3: CASSTQGPYNEQFF. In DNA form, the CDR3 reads TGTGCCAGCAGTACACAGGGGCCCTACAATGAGCAGTTCTTC. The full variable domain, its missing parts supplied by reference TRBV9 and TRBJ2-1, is DSGVTQTPKHLITATGQRVTLRCSPRSGDLSVYWYQQSLDQGLQFLIQYYNGEERAKGNILERFSAQQFPDLHSELNLSSLELGDSALYFCASSTQGPYNEQFFGPGTRLTVL.

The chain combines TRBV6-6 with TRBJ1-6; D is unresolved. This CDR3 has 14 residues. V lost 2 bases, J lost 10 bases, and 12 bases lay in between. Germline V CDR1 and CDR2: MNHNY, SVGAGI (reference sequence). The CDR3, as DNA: TGTGCCAGCAGTTACCTCCGGGAGGAGTCACCCCTCCACTTT. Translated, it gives CASSYLREESPLHF.

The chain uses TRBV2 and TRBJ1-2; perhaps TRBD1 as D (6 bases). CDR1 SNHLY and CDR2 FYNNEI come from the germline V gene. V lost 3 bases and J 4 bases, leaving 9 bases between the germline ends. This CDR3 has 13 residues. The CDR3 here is CASSEGHRYGYTF. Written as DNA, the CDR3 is TGTGCCAGCAGTGAGGGACACCGCTATGGCTACACCTTC.

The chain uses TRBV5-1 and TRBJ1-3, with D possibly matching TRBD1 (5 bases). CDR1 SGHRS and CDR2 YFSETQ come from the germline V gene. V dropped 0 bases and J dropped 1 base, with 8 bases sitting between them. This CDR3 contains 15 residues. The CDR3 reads CASSLGDSSGNTIYF. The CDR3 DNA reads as TGCGCCAGCAGCTTGGGGGACTCTTCTGGAAACACCATATATTTT.